What follows are 8 T cell receptor beta chains derived from one specimen sequenced in a study of T cell responses to AZD1222 COVID-19 vaccine. The table came from immunoSEQ multiplex PCR; TCRdb's copy has only in-frame clones and leaves some out. The sample lists about 97,000 clones; roughly 84% were seen once. Sample: peripheral blood, taken on day 0 of AZD1222 vaccination. The source is an adult in good health.

This chain links TRBV19 with TRBJ1-2, with D perhaps TRBD1 (6 bases). The CDR3 length is 14 residues. Trimming pared 1 base from V and 4 bases from J, leaving 10 bases between. CDR1 LNHDA and CDR2 SQIVND come from the germline V gene (reference sequence). The CDR3 sequence: CASSIGPDSYGYTF. The CDR3 nucleotides read TGTGCCAGTAGTATAGGCCCGGACAGCTATGGCTACACCTTC.

This rearrangement joins TRBV2 to TRBJ1-6, with 7 bases lining up with TRBD1. The CDR3 length is 14 residues. Losses at the gene ends were 6 bases for V and 7 bases for J; bases not matched to a gene: 6. Germline V lookup: CDR1 SNHLY, CDR2 FYNNEI. The CDR3 spells CASSWTGSNSPLHF. DNA for the CDR3: TGTGCCAGCAGCTGGACAGGCTCAAATTCACCCCTCCACTTT.

The chain couples TRBV11-2 to TRBJ1-1; no clear D gene. Germline loops: CDR1 SGHAT, CDR2 FQNNGV. The CDR3 spans 10 residues. V was clipped by 3 bases and J by 7 bases, with 3 bases between them. CDR3 coding DNA: TGTGCCAGCAGCTTCTTTGAAGCTTTCTTT. Its translation is CASSFFEAFF. Filled out from reference TRBV11-2 and TRBJ1-1, the complete variable domain reads EAGVAQSPRYKIIEKRQSVAFWCNPISGHATLYWYQQILGQGPKLLIQFQNNGVVDDSQLPKDRFSAERLKGVDSTLKIQPAKLEDSAVYLCASSFFEAFFGQGTRLTVV.

The chain employs TRBV13 and TRBJ1-3, with 9 bases that match TRBD1. Germline lookup yields CDR1 PRHDT and CDR2 FYEKMQ (reference sequence). The junction had 4 bases not matched to a gene; V was cut back by 5 bases and J by 5 bases. The CDR3 covers 14 residues. This CDR3 is CASSAGQGRNTIYF. As DNA, the CDR3 is TGTGCCAGCAGCGCCGGACAGGGGAGAAACACCATATATTTT.

This rearrangement joins TRBV2 to TRBJ2-2; D is perhaps TRBD2 (5 bases). Trimming removed 10 bases from V and 2 bases from J, with 8 bases in between. From germline, CDR1 is SNHLY and CDR2 FYNNEI. CDR3 length: 12 amino acids. The CDR3 DNA sequence: TGTGCCACCGGAGGCAACACCGGGGAGCTGTTTTTT. Its translation is CATGGNTGELFF.

The table lists this clone with a few counts. V is TRBV7-9 and J is TRBJ1-4; D gene uncertain. The V end lost 6 bases, the J end lost 8 bases, and 22 bases lay between the germline ends. This CDR3 contains 16 residues. Germline V gene sequence: CDR1 SEHNR, CDR2 FQNEAQ (reference sequence). This chain's CDR3 is CASSYSAKIMEEKLFF. The CDR3 DNA reads TGTGCCAGCAGTTATTCCGCCAAGATAATGGAAGAAAAACTGTTTTTT.

The chain recombines TRBV19 with TRBJ2-5, with 9 bases that match TRBD2. The CDR3 has 15 amino acids. V was pared by 4 bases and J by 6 bases, with 9 bases of the junction left unmatched. Germline lookup yields CDR1 LNHDA and CDR2 SQIVND (reference sequence). CDR3 protein: CASSTISGGRQTQYF. Here the CDR3 DNA reads TGTGCCAGTAGTACAATCAGCGGGGGGCGGCAGACCCAGTACTTC.

The V call is TRBV7-8, the J call TRBJ2-7, with 7 positions matching TRBD1. Unmatched junction bases numbered 6, after V lost 5 bases and J lost 2 bases. The CDR3 spans 14 residues. Germline assignment: CDR1 SGHVS and CDR2 FQNEAQ. CDR3 sequence reads: CASSRQGDTYEQYF. The CDR3, as DNA: TGTGCCAGCAGCCGCCAGGGGGACACCTACGAGCAGTACTTC.